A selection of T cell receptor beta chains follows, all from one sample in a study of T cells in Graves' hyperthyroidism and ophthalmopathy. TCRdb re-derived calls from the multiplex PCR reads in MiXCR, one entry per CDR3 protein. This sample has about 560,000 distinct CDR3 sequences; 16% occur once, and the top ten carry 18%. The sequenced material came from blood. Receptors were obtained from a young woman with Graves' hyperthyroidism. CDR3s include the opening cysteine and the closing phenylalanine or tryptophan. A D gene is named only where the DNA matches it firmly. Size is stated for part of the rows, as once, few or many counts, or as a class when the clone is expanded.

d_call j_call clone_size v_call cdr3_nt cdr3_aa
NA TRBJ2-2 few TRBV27 TGTGCCACCTGGGGGGCGTACCCAACCGGGGAGCTGTTTTTT CATWGAYPTGELFF
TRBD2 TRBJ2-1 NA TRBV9 TGTGCCAGCAGCTTCCAGACTAGCGGGGGATTCAATGAGCAGTTCTTC CASSFQTSGGFNEQFF
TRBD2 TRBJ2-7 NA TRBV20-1 TGCAGTGCTGGGGACCCGACTAGCGGGAGCCACGAGCAGTACTTC CSAGDPTSGSHEQYF
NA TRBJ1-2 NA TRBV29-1 TGCAGCGTTTATACATACCAGGCCACGACAGCTAGGAATGGCTACACCTTC CSVYTYQATTARNGYTF
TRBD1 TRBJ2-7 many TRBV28 TGTGCCAGCAGCCCTGACAGGGGAGCTTACGAGCAGTACTTC CASSPDRGAYEQYF
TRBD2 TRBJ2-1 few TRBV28 TGTGCCAGCAGTCTTAGCGGGAGAGGAAATGAGCAGTTCTTC CASSLSGRGNEQFF
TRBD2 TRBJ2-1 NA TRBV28 TGTGCCAGCAGTCGACTGACTAGCTTTGGTAACAATGAGCAGTTCTTC CASSRLTSFGNNEQFF
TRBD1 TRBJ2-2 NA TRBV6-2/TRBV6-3 TGTGCCAGCAATTACAGGGGCTCTACCGGGGAGCTGTTTTTT CASNYRGSTGELFF
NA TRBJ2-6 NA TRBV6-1 TGTGCCAGCAGTCCCGGGGGATTGTCACACTCTGGGGCCAACGTCCTGACTTTC CASSPGGLSHSGANVLTF
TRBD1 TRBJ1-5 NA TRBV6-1 TGTGCCAGCAGTGGGGGGACGGGACAGGGACTCCAGCCCCAGCATTTT CASSGGTGQGLQPQHF
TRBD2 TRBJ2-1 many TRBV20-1 TGCAGTGCTAGAAAGGTAGCGGGGGGGGACTACAATGAGCAGTTCTTC CSARKVAGGDYNEQFF
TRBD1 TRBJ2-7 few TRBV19 TGTGCCACCGTACGACAGGGAGAGCAGTACTTC CATVRQGEQYF
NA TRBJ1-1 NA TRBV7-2 TGTGCCAGCAGCCCCACGTCCGTAGGATTCACTGAAGCTTTCTTT CASSPTSVGFTEAFF
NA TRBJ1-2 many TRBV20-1 TGCAGTGCTAGAGCCCCGGACAGAGCCGGTGAGGGCTACACCTTC CSARAPDRAGEGYTF
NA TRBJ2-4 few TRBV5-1 TGCGCCAGCAGCACCTCAGGGGCCAAAAACATTCAGTACTTC CASSTSGAKNIQYF
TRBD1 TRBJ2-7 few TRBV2 TGTGCCAGCGTCCCGACTGGGGGGACAGGGGGCTACGAGCAGTACTTC CASVPTGGTGGYEQYF
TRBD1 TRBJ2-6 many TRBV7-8 TGTGCCAGCAGCCCCCGACAGGGCTCTGGGGCCAACGTCCTGACTTTC CASSPRQGSGANVLTF
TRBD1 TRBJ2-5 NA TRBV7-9 TGTGCCAGCAGGCCCGGGACAGGGAAGGAAGAGACCCAGTACTTC CASRPGTGKEETQYF
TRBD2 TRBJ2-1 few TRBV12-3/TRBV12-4 TGTGCCAGCAGTTTAGGGACTCAGCGGGGTAATGAGCAGTTCTTC CASSLGTQRGNEQFF
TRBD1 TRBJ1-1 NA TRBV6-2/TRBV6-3 TGTGCCAGCGGATCCACAGGGGAGGAAACTGAAGCTTTCTTT CASGSTGEETEAFF
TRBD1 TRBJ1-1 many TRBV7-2 TGTGCCAGCAGCTCCCTTAGTGCCTACAGGGGAGAGGTGAACACTGAAGCTTTCTTT CASSSLSAYRGEVNTEAFF
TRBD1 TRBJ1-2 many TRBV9 TGTGCCAGCAGCCTTTGGGACAGAGATTACTATGGCTACACCTTC CASSLWDRDYYGYTF
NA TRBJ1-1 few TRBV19 TGTGCCAGTACCCCCGTCGGAGGGGCTCCAGATCAGCCCACTGAAGCTTTCTTT CASTPVGGAPDQPTEAFF
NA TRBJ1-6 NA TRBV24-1 TGTGCCACCAGTGATTATAGGAGAACCAGCTCCTATAATTCACCCCTCCACTTT CATSDYRRTSSYNSPLHF
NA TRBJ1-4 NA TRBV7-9 TGTGCCAGCAGCTTAATCGGGATTAATGAAAAACTGTTTTTT CASSLIGINEKLFF
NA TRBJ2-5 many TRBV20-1 TGCAGTGCTAGTGTCGGGAGTGAGACCCAGTACTTC CSASVGSETQYF
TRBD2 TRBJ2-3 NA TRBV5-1 TGCGCCAGCAGCGCTAGCGGGACTCCTCAGGGCACAGATACGCAGTATTTT CASSASGTPQGTDTQYF
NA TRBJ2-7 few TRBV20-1 TGCAGTGCTAGAAGTGAGGTTTCCTACGAGCAGTACTTC CSARSEVSYEQYF
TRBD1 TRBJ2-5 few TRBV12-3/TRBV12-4 TGTGCCAGCAGCCGACAACAGGGGGTCGCGGAGACCCAGTACTTC CASSRQQGVAETQYF
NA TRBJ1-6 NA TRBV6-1 TGTGCCAGCAGGGGGACTTACGGCCTCTATACCCTCCACTTT CASRGTYGLYTLHF
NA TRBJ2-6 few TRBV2 TGTGCCAGCCTGTCTGCCTCTGGGGCCAACGTCCTGACTTTC CASLSASGANVLTF
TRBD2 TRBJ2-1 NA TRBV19 TGTGCCAGTAGTAGAGCTAGCGGAACGAATGAGCAGTTCTTC CASSRASGTNEQFF
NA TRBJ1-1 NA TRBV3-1 TGTGCCAGCAGCCACTTCATAGGAGAGACTGAAGCTTTCTTT CASSHFIGETEAFF
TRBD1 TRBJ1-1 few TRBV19 TGTGCCAGTCGGGGGGGGGACAGGGTCAGCACTGAAGCTTTCTTT CASRGGDRVSTEAFF
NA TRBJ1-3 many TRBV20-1 TGCAGTGCTAGCAGCGGGTCTGGAAACACCATATATTTT CSASSGSGNTIYF
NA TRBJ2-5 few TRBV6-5 TGTGCCAGCAGTTACTCATCGTTCGGGAGAGAGACCCAGTACTTC CASSYSSFGRETQYF
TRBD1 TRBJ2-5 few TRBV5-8 TGTGCCAGCAGCTTGATCATCCGGGACAGGGTTCAACAAGAGACCCAGTACTTC CASSLIIRDRVQQETQYF
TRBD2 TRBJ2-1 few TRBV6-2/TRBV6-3 TGTGCCAGCAGTAGACTAGCGGAGCTATACAATGAGCAGTTCTTC CASSRLAELYNEQFF
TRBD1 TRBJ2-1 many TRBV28 TGTGCCAGCAGTTCGATCGGGCTGACAGGGTGGAGGTTCTTC CASSSIGLTGWRFF
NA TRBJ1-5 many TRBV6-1 TGTGCCAGCAGTGAACAGCGAAATCAGCCCCAGCATTTT CASSEQRNQPQHF
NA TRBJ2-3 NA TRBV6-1 TGTGCCAGCAGTCCTGCCTTCACCCAGTATTTT CASSPAFTQYF
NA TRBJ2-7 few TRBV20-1 TGCAGTGCTAGAGATCTGGCCGCCTGGGGCTACGAGCAGTACTTC CSARDLAAWGYEQYF
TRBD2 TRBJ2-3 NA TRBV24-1 TGTGCCACCAGTGACCGACTAGCGGGAGACACAGATACGCAGTATTTT CATSDRLAGDTDTQYF
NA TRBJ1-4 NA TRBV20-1 TGCAGTGCTAGAGTGGTCGGCAGGGGCTGGGAAAAACTGTTTTTT CSARVVGRGWEKLFF
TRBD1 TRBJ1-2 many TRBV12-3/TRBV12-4 TGTGCCAGCAGTTTCCAAGGACAGGGCAGCTATGGCTACACCTTC CASSFQGQGSYGYTF
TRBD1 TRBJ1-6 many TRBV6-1 TGTGCCAGCAGTGAAGCCCCCGGGACAGGGAATTCACCCCTCCACTTT CASSEAPGTGNSPLHF
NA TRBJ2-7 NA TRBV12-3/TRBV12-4 TGTGCCAGCAGCCTGGGACCTGTGGAGCAGTACTTC CASSLGPVEQYF
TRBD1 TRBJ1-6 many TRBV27 TGTGCCAGCAGAGCTGACAGGGGGCTCTATAATTCACCCCTCCACTTT CASRADRGLYNSPLHF
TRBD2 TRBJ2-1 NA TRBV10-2 TGCGCCAGCAGTGAGGCACTAGCGGGGTTCTACAATGAGCAGTTCTTC CASSEALAGFYNEQFF
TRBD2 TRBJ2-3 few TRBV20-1 TGCAGTGCTAGAGACTTGGGACTAGCGGGAGCGCAGGGAGATACGCAGTATTTT CSARDLGLAGAQGDTQYF
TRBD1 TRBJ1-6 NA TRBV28 TGTGCCAGCAGAATCACCCACGCGACAGGGCGATATTCACCCCTCCACTTT CASRITHATGRYSPLHF
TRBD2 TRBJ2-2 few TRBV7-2 TGTGCCAGCAGCTTAACCGGGACTAGCAGGGGCGGGGAGCTGTTTTTT CASSLTGTSRGGELFF
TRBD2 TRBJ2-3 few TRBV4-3 TGCGCCAGCAGCCAAACTAGCGGGGGGGGGACTAGCACAGATACGCAGTATTTT CASSQTSGGGTSTDTQYF
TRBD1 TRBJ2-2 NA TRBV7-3 TGTGCCAGCAGCCCGACAGGGGGGTTAAACACCGGGGAGCTGTTTTTT CASSPTGGLNTGELFF
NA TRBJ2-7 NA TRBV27 TGTGCCAGCAGTTTATACAGCTATTCCTCTTACGAGCAGTACTTC CASSLYSYSSYEQYF
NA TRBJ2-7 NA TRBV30 TGTGCCTGGTCGAGCCCTAGAGGTCTTTTCGAGCAGTACTTC CAWSSPRGLFEQYF
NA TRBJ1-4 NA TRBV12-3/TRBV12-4 TGTGCCAGCAGTCCAAAGGGGTTGGCTAATGAAAAACTGTTTTTT CASSPKGLANEKLFF
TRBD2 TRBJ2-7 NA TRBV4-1 TGCGCCAGCAGCCAAGACCCGGGACTAGCGGGGATTAGCTACGAGCAGTACTTC CASSQDPGLAGISYEQYF
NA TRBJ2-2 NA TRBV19 TGTGCCAGTAGTATTAGCATGACAAACACCGGGGAGCTGTTTTTT CASSISMTNTGELFF